What follows is one T cell receptor (beta chain) and its context. Its target is not known. The data stem from a study of shared clonotypes between healthy human individuals. Background on the study: The cohort had two women and a few men, ages 18 to 49. Study-wide results and caveats: Clonotypes that were shared across a few donors made up around 4.6% of naive CD4 clonotypes.

J lost 1 base, V lost 4 bases, and 6 bases had no gene match. From germline, CDR1 is SGHRS and CDR2 YFSETQ. This CDR3 is 15 amino acids long. Assay execution took place at the deep level. Per the original data handling: Filtering differed since immunoSEQ provided only junctions, with no quality scores. TCRdb's copy holds only in-frame clones and misses some; the assay was immunoSEQ multiplex PCR. That table supplies the V and J calls and clone size; D and trimming were determined from the DNA. The sample yields around 1 million clones, approximately 80% seen once. Sequencing was performed on memory CD4+ T cells sorted from blood. Subset of the sample: CD45RA-negative fraction. V is TRBV5-1 and J is TRBJ1-1; TRBD1 agrees at 8 bases. This TCR came from a man aged 18 to 30 in good health. This CDR3 reads CASSPGDRRNTEAFF. CDR3 bases: TGCGCCAGCAGCCCAGGGGACAGGAGGAACACTGAAGCTTTCTTT.